This passage covers 15 T cell receptor beta chains from one sample sequenced in a study of OX40 agonist ivuxolimab in advanced cancers. Assay: immunoSEQ multiplex PCR; the TCRdb copy retains only in-frame clones and omits some. The sample lists some 75,000 clones; 85% were seen once. The input for sequencing was CD4+ or CD8+ T cells sorted from blood, taken in a trial of the OX40 agonist ivuxolimab. The receptors were gathered from an adult with an advanced solid tumor such as melanoma, head and neck, liver or kidney cancer.

This clone has more than one count but fewer than ten. One end of the junction varies from germline; a read error may be responsible. This sequence joins TRBV30 and TRBJ2-1; 12 positions agree with TRBD2. This CDR3 comprises 14 residues. Germline V gene sequence: CDR1 GTSNPN, CDR2 SVGIG (reference sequence). The CDR3: CAGRLAGVRNEQFF. CDR3 sequence (DNA): TGTGCCGGGAGACTAGCGGGAGTCCGTAATGAGCAGTTCTTC.

The J gene is TRBJ2-1, the V gene TRBV7-2; D tentatively reads TRBD1 or TRBD2 (6 bases each). V lost 1 base to trimming and J lost 9 bases, with 19 bases between them. The CDR3 spans 16 residues. Per the germline V gene, CDR1 is SGHTA and CDR2 is FQGNSA. CDR3 sequence reads: CASSLDGRTGAVEQFF. CDR3 in DNA: TGTGCCAGCAGCTTAGATGGGAGAACGGGGGCCGTTGAGCAGTTCTTC.

The chain uses TRBV15 and TRBJ2-5, with D possibly matching TRBD2 (5 bases). This CDR3 comprises 15 residues. The germline gives CDR1 LNHNV, CDR2 YYDKDF (reference sequence). Trimming took 0 bases from V and 6 from J, leaving 14 bases between them. Here the CDR3 reads CATSREALPGKTQYF. For the CDR3, the DNA is TGTGCCACCAGCAGAGAGGCTCTCCCCGGGAAGACCCAGTACTTC.

This clone was observed once. The chain employs TRBV4-3 and TRBJ1-5, with D tentatively TRBD1 (6 bases). Germline V gene lookup returns CDR1 LGHNA and CDR2 YSLEER. The CDR3 consists of 16 residues. V shed 0 bases and J shed 6 bases, with 15 bases lying between them. The CDR3 DNA reads TGCGCCAGCAGCCAAGATCTATTACAGGGAGGTCAGCCCCAGCATTTT. Encoded protein: CASSQDLLQGGQPQHF.

This chain connects TRBV6-1 to TRBJ1-5, with a weak D call TRBD1 (5 bases). In germline, CDR1 is MNHNS, CDR2 SASEGT. The CDR3 is made up of 13 amino acids. Trimming removed 1 base at V and 4 bases at J, with 5 bases between. CDR3 nucleotide sequence: TGTGCCAGCAGTGAAGGGGGGAATCAGCCCCAGCATTTT. Its translation is CASSEGGNQPQHF.

The chain couples TRBV12-5 to TRBJ2-5; 11 bases are a match to TRBD2. The CDR3 runs to 16 residues. V lost 3 bases, J lost 5 bases, and 8 bases stayed unmatched. The germline V gene encodes CDR1 LGHNT and CDR2 FRNRAP. The DNA for the CDR3 is TGTGCTAGTGGTTTTCGCCTAGCGGGGGGCGGGGAGACCCAGTACTTC. It codes for CASGFRLAGGGETQYF.

V usage is TRBV18 and J usage is TRBJ1-1; D is unclear. Per the germline V gene, CDR1 is KGHSH and CDR2 is LQKENI. The CDR3 has 15 residues. Trimming stripped 3 bases from V and 3 bases from J, with 14 bases between. CDR3 region: CASSPYRTDDTEAFF. The CDR3 DNA follows: TGTGCCAGCTCACCGTATCGGACGGACGACACTGAAGCTTTCTTT. Full variable domain (rest looked up from reference TRBV18 and TRBJ1-1): NAGVMQNPRHLVRRRGQEARLRCSPMKGHSHVYWYRQLPEEGLKFMVYLQKENIIDESGMPKERFSAEFPKEGPSILRIQQVVRGDSAAYFCASSPYRTDDTEAFFGQGTRLTVV.

This rearrangement joins TRBV11-2 to TRBJ2-1; D remains unclear. With 5 bases removed from V and 1 base from J, the gap between germline ends came to 12 bases. CDR1 and CDR2 from the germline V gene are SGHAT and FQNNGV. This CDR3 is built from 15 residues. CDR3 residues: CASSLEPSSYNEQFF. CDR3 DNA: TGTGCCAGCAGCCTTGAACCTAGTTCCTACAATGAGCAGTTCTTC.

The CDR3 sequence: CASSTGWGGTDTQYF. For the CDR3, the DNA is TGTGCCAGCAGCACTGGATGGGGAGGCACAGATACGCAGTATTTT. This chain joins TRBV7-2 and TRBJ2-3; D may be TRBD2 (5 bases). The CDR3 extends over 15 amino acids. The V gene's germline CDR1 is SGHTA and CDR2 FQGNSA. Between the trimmed V and J ends, which lost 5 bases and 1 base, there was a span of 13 bases.

V is TRBV5-5 and J is TRBJ2-7, with D perhaps TRBD1 (5 bases). The CDR3 has 15 residues. V was pared by 6 bases and J by 0 bases, with 16 bases between. Germline V lookup: CDR1 SGHKS, CDR2 YYEKEE (reference sequence). The CDR3 here is CASTRAGKSSYEQYF. CDR3 DNA: TGTGCCAGCACCCGGGCAGGGAAGAGCTCCTACGAGCAGTACTTC.

The gene calls are TRBV7-6 and TRBJ1-1; tentatively, D is TRBD1 (6 bases). The ends were cut back, 2 bases at V and 4 bases at J, with 14 bases in the middle. The CDR3 is 15 amino acids. Germline V gives CDR1 SGHVS, CDR2 FNYEAQ. The CDR3 DNA reads TGTGCCAGCAGCTTATCTGGGGGCGGGGGCACTGAAGCTTTCTTT. Its translation is CASSLSGGGGTEAFF.

The rearrangement uses TRBV18 and TRBJ2-7; the match to TRBD2 covers 10 bases. The CDR3 has 16 amino acids. The J segment lost 4 bases and the V segment lost 5 bases, leaving 11 bases of the junction unmatched. CDR1 and CDR2 from the germline V gene are KGHSH and LQKENI. The CDR3 protein is CASSSQGLAGVYEQYF. The CDR3 coding sequence is TGTGCCAGCTCATCGCAGGGCCTAGCGGGAGTATACGAGCAGTACTTC.

This clone was observed a handful of times. V is TRBV4-1 and J is TRBJ2-7; D possibly corresponds to TRBD1 (5 bases). Germline CDR1 is MGHRA and CDR2 is YSYEKL. Trimming removed 4 bases at V and 6 bases at J, with 22 bases between. CDR3 length: 16 amino acids. The chain's CDR3 is CASSLGLGAGSSEQYF. The CDR3 DNA reads TGCGCCAGCAGCCTTGGCCTTGGGGCTGGTTCTTCCGAGCAGTACTTC.

The gene calls are TRBV11-2 and TRBJ1-1; D unresolved. Trimming shortened V by 3 bases and J by 0 bases, and 5 bases separated the two germline ends. Germline assignment: CDR1 SGHAT and CDR2 FQNNGV. The CDR3 is 13 amino acids. In nucleotides, the CDR3 is TGTGCCAGCAGCTTTGACGTGAACACTGAAGCTTTCTTT. This translates into CASSFDVNTEAFF.

This clone was detected once. This rearrangement joins TRBV7-2 to TRBJ1-6; 9 nucleotides align to TRBD1. J lost 9 bases, V lost 5 bases, and 11 bases had no gene match. Germline assignment: CDR1 SGHTA and CDR2 FQGNSA. The CDR3 sequence is 16 residues long. DNA for the CDR3: TGTGCCAGCAGCCCCTACCGGACAGGGGCGGGTTCACCCCTCCACTTT. This gives the protein CASSPYRTGAGSPLHF.